There are many counts of the clone carrying this TCR beta chain. The antigen remains undetermined. The V gene's germline CDR1 is MDHEN and CDR2 SYDVKM. V shed 5 bases and J shed 5 bases, with 15 bases lying between them. The CDR3 consists of 14 residues. This sample stems from a study of T cells in Graves' hyperthyroidism and ophthalmopathy. When ophthalmopathy did not progress within 18 months, Graves' hyperthyroidism was considered stable. Out of over 7.5 ml of fresh peripheral blood came the PBMCs. RNA transcripts provided the source from which TCR beta CDR3 regions were amplified. Carried out on the TCR CDR3, a first-round RT-PCR used the HTBI primer set. TCRdb independently ran MiXCR on the multiplex PCR reads; one entry per CDR3 protein. The sample carries about 560,000 distinct CDR3 sequences, roughly 17% recorded once. Study-wide results and limits: Most clonotypes expanded in the thyroid (above 0.001) were also present in blood.

Source material: blood. The chain is built from TRBV28 and TRBJ1-2, with D hard to call. The sequence was obtained from a woman in her late teens or twenties with Graves' hyperthyroidism. This chain's CDR3 is CASSPVQPSYGYTF. The CDR3 nucleotides read TGTGCCAGCAGTCCCGTCCAGCCCAGTTATGGCTACACCTTC.